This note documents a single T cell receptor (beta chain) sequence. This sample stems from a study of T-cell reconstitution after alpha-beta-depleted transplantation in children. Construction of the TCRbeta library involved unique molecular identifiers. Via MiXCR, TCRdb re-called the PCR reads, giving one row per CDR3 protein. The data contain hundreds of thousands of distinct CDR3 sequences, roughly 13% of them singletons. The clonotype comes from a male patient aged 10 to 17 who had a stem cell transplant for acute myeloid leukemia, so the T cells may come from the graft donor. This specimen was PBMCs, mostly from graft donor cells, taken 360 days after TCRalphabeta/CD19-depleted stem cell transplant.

Here the CDR3 reads CASSDWDRSGYETQYF. The DNA for the CDR3 is TGTGCCAGCAGTGACTGGGACAGGAGCGGATATGAGACCCAGTACTTC. The genes are TRBV6-2 or TRBV6-3 and TRBJ2-5; 8 bases line up with TRBD1. The V gene's germline CDR1 is MNHEY and CDR2 SVGEGT. The J segment lost 5 bases and the V segment lost 5 bases, leaving 13 bases of the junction unmatched. The length of the CDR3 is 16 residues.